Listed below are T cell receptor beta chains from one sample, sequenced in a study of identical twins. TCRdb itself ran the 5' RACE reads through MiXCR, one entry per CDR3 protein. The sample shows some 190,000 distinct CDR3 sequences, 15% to 20% of them seen only once. The same sample was also used in a study of T cells expressing NK-cell markers.

Source material: CD8+ T cells sorted from blood. The source of these receptors is a woman between 18 and 29 years old in good health. Each CDR3 is given with its conserved first and last residue. A D gene is named only where the DNA matches it firmly. For some rows the clone size is stated as once, few or many, or as a class when expanded; others skip it.

d_call j_call clone_size v_call cdr3_nt cdr3_aa
. TRBJ2-1 . TRBV12-3/TRBV12-4 TGTGCCAGCAGTCTACCCGCGGGGGCTGACGGCAATGAGCGGTTCTTC CASSLPAGADGNERFF
. TRBJ1-1 many TRBV9 TGTGCCAGCAGCGTAGAGGGGCAGGGGGAAGCTTTCTTT CASSVEGQGEAFF
. TRBJ2-2 few TRBV20-1 TGCAGTGCCACAGAGACCGGGGAGCTGTTTTTT CSATETGELFF
. TRBJ2-1 many TRBV7-8 TGTGCCAGCACCTCTTCCTCCTACAATGAGCAGTTCTTC CASTSSSYNEQFF
TRBD2 TRBJ2-2 . TRBV12-3/TRBV12-4 TGTGCCAGCCATAGCGGGGCTAACACCGGGGAGCTGTTTTTT CASHSGANTGELFF
. TRBJ1-1 few TRBV15 TGTGCCACCAGCTTTCGACCGCTGAACACTGAAGCTTTCTTT CATSFRPLNTEAFF
. TRBJ2-1 few TRBV9 TGTGCCAGCAGCGTAGGTTCCGGGACATTATACAATGAGCAGTTCTTC CASSVGSGTLYNEQFF
. TRBJ2-7 many TRBV27 TGTGCCAGCAGTTTATACGAGCAGTACTTC CASSLYEQYF
. TRBJ2-3 many TRBV29-1 TGCAGCGCATGGGGCCGGTCGACAGATACGCAGTATTTT CSAWGRSTDTQYF
. TRBJ2-1 few TRBV30 TGTGCCTGGAGTGCCGGGTCAAGCTCCTACAATGAGCAGTTCTTC CAWSAGSSSYNEQFF
. TRBJ2-3 . TRBV18 TGTGCCAGCTCACCCTTAGGACAGGGGACCTCTATAGCGGGAGACACAGATACGCAGTATTTT CASSPLGQGTSIAGDTDTQYF
TRBD1 TRBJ2-3 . TRBV7-8 TGTGCCAGCAGCCCCCGGACAGGGGGCGACCCAGATACGCAGTATTTT CASSPRTGGDPDTQYF
TRBD2 TRBJ2-1 . TRBV3-1 TGTGCCAGCAGCCAAGATGAAGCGGGGCCTTCATATGAGCAGTTCTTC CASSQDEAGPSYEQFF